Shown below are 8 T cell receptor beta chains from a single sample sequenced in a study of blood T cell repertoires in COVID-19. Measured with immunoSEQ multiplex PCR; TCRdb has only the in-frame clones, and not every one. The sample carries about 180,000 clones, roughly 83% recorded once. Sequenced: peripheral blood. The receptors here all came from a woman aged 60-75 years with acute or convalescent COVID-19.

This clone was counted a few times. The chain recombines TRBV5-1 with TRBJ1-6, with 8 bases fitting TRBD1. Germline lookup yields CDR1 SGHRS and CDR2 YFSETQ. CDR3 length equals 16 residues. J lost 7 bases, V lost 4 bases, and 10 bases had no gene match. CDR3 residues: CASSLDRELTNSPLHF. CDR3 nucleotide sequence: TGCGCCAGCAGCCTGGACAGGGAATTGACGAATTCACCCCTCCACTTT.

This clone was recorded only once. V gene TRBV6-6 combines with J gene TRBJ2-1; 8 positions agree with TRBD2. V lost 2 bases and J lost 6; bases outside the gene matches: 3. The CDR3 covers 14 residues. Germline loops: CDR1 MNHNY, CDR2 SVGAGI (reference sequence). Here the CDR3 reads CASSYDGGVNEQFF. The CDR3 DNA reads TGTGCCAGCAGTTACGACGGGGGGGTCAATGAGCAGTTCTTC.

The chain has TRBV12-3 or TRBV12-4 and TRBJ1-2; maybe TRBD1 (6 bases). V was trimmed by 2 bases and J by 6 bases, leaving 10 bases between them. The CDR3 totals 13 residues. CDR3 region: CASSLLQGHGYTF. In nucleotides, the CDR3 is TGTGCCAGCAGTTTATTACAGGGACATGGCTACACCTTC.

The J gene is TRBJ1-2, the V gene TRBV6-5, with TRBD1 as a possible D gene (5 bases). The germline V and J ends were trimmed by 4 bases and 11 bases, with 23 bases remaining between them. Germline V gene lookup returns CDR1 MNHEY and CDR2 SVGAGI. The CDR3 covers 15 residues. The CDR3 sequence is CASSSQGLGYGGYTF. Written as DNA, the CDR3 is TGTGCCAGCAGTTCGCAGGGATTGGGCTATGGAGGGTACACCTTC.

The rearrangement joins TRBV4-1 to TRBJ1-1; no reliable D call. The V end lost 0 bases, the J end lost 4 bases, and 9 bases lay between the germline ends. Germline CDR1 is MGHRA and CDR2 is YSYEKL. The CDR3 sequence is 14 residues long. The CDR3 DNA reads TGCGCCAGCAGCCAAGACCAAAGAGCCACTGAAGCTTTCTTT. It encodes CASSQDQRATEAFF.

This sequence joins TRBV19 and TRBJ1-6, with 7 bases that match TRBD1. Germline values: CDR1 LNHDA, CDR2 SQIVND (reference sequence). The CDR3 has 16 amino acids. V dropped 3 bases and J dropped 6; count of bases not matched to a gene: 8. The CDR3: CASSIGGTAFNSPLHF. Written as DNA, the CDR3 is TGTGCCAGTAGTATTGGAGGGACAGCCTTTAATTCACCCCTCCACTTT.

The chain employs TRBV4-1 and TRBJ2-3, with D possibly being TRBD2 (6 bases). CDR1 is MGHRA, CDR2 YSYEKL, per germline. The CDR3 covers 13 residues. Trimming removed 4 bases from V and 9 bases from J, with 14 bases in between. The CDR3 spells CASSRLGGETQYF. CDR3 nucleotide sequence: TGCGCCAGCAGCCGACTAGGAGGGGAAACGCAGTATTTT.

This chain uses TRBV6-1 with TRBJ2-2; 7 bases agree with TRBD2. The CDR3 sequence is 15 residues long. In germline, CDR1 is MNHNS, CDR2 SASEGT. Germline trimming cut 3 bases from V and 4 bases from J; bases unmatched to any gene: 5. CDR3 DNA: TGTGCCAGCAGTGAGCCGGGACTATTCACCGGGGAGCTGTTTTTT. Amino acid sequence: CASSEPGLFTGELFF.